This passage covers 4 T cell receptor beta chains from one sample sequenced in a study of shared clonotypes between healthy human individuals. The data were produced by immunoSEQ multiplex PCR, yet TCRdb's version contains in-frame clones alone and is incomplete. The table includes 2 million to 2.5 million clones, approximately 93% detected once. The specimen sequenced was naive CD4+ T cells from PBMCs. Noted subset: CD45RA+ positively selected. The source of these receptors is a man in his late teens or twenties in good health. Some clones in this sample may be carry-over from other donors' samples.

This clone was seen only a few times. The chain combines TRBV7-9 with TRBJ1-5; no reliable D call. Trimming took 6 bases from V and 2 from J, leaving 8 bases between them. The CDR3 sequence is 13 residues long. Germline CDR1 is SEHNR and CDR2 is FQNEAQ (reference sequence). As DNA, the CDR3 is TGTGCCAGCAGTCCCCCCGGCAATCAGCCCCAGCATTTT. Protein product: CASSPPGNQPQHF.

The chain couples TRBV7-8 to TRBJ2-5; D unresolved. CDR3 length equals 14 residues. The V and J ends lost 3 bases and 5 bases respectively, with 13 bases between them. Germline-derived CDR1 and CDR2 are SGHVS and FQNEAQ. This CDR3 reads CASSFKSYLETQYF. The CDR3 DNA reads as TGTGCCAGCAGCTTTAAGTCCTATTTGGAGACCCAGTACTTC. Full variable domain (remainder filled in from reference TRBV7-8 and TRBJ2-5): GAGVSQSPRYKVAKRGQDVALRCDPISGHVSLFWYQQALGQGPEFLTYFQNEAQLDKSGLPSDRFFAERPEGSVSTLKIQRTQQEDSAVYLCASSFKSYLETQYFGPGTRLLVL.

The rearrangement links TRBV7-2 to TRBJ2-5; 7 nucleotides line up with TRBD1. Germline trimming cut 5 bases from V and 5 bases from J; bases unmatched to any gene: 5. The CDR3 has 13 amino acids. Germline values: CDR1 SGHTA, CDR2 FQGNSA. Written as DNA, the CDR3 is TGTGCCAGCAGCCGAGACAGGGATGAGACCCAGTACTTC. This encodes CASSRDRDETQYF.

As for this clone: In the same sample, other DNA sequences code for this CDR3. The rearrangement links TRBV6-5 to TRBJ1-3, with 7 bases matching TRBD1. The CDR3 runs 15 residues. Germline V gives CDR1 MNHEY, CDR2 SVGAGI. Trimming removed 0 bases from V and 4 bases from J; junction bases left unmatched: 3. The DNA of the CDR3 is TGTGCCAGCAGTTACTCGGCAGGGGGAGGAAACACCATATATTTT. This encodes CASSYSAGGGNTIYF.